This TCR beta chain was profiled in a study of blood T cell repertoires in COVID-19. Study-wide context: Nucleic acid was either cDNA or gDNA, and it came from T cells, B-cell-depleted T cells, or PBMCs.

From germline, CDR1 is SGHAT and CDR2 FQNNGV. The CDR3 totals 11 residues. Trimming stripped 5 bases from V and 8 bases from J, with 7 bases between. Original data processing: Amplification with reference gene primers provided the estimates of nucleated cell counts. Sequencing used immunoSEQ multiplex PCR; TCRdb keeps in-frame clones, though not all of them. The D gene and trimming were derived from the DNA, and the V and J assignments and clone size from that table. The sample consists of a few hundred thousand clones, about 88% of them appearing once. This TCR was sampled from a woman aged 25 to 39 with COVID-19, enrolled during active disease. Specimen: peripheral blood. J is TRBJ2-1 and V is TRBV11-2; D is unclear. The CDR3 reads CASSMRYEQFF. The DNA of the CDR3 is TGTGCCAGCAGCATGCGGTATGAGCAGTTCTTC.